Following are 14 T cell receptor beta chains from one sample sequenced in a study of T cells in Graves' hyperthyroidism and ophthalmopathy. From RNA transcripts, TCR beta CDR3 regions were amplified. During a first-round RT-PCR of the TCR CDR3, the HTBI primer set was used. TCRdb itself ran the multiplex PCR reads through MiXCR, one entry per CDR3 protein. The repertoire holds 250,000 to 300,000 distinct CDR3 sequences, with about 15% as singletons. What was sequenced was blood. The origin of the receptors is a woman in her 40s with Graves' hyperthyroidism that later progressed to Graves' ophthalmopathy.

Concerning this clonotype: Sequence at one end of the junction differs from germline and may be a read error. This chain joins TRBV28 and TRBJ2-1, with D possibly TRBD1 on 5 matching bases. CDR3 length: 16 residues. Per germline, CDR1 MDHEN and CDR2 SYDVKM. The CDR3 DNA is TGTGCCAGCAGCCAAGACAGAGCTACGCCCTACAATGAGCAGTGCTTC. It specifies CASSQDRATPYNEQCF.

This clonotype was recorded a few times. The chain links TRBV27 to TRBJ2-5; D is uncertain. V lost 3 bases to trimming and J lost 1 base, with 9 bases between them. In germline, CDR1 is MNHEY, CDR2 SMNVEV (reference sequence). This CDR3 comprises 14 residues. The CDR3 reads CASSLARSQETQYF. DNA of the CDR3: TGTGCCAGCAGTTTGGCGAGGAGCCAAGAGACCCAGTACTTC.

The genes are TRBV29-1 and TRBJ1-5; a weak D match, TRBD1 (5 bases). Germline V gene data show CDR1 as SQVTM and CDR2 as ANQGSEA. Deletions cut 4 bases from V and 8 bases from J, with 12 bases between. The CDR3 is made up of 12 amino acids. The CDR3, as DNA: TGCAGCGTTGGTTCAGGGAGGGAGCCCCAGCATTTT. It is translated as CSVGSGREPQHF.

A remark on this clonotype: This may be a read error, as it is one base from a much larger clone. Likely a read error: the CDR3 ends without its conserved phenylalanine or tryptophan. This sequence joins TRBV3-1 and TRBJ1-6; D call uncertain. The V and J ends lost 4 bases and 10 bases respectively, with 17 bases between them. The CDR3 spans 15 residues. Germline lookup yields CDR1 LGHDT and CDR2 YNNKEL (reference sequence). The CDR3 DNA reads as TGTGCCAGCAGCCCACTAGGAATGACTGGGTCACCCCTCCACCTT. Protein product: CASSPLGMTGSPLHL.

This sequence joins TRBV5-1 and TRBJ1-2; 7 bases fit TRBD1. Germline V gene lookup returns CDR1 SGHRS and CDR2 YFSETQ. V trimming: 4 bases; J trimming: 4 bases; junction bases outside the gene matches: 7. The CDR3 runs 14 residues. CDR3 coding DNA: TGCGCCAGCAGCACCACGACAGGGTCCTATGGCTACACCTTC. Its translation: CASSTTTGSYGYTF. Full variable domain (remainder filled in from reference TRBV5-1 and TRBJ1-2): KAGVTQTPRYLIKTRGQQVTLSCSPISGHRSVSWYQQTPGQGLQFLFEYFSETQRNKGNFPGRFSGRQFSNSRSEMNVSTLELGDSALYLCASSTTTGSYGYTFGSGTRLTVV.

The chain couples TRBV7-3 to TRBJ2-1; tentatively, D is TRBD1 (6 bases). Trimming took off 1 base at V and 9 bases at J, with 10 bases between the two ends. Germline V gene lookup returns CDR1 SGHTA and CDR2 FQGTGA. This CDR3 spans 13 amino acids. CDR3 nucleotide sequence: TGTGCCAGCAGCTTAAACAGGGATAGTGAGCAGTTCTTC. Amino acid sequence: CASSLNRDSEQFF.

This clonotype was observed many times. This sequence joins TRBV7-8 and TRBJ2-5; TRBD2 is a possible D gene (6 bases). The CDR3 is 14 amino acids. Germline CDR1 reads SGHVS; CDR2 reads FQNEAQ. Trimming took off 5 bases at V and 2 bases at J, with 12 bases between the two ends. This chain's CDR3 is CASSGRGGQETQYF. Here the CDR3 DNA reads TGTGCCAGCAGCGGAAGGGGAGGACAAGAGACCCAGTACTTC.

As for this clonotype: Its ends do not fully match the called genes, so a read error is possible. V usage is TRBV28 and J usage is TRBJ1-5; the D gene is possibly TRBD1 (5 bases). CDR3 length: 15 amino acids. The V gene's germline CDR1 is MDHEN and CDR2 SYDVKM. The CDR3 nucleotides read TGTGCCAGCAGTTTGTTCGGGGGTAGCAGTCAGCCCCAGCATTTT. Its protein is CASSLFGGSSQPQHF.

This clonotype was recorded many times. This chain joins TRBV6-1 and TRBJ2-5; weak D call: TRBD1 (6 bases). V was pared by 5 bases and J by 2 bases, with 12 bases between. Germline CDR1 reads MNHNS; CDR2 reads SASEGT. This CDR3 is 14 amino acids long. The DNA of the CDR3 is TGTGCCAGCAGTACCCCGCAGGGGCAAGAGACCCAGTACTTC. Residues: CASSTPQGQETQYF.

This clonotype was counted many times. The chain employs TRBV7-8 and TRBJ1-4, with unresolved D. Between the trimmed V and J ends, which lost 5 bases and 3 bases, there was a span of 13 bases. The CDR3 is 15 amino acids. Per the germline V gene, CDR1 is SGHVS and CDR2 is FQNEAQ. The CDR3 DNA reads TGTGCCAGCAGCCTCCGACTTCAGTCTAATGAAAAACTGTTTTTT. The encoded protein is CASSLRLQSNEKLFF.

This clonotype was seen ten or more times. The CDR3 loop is CATSTEGMNTEAFF. CDR3 DNA: TGTGCCACCAGTACGGAGGGAATGAACACTGAAGCTTTCTTT. The J gene is TRBJ1-1, the V gene TRBV7-9; D not resolved. The germline V and J ends were trimmed by 10 bases and 0 bases, with 15 bases remaining between them. Germline V gene sequence: CDR1 SEHNR, CDR2 FQNEAQ (reference sequence). The CDR3 has 14 amino acids.

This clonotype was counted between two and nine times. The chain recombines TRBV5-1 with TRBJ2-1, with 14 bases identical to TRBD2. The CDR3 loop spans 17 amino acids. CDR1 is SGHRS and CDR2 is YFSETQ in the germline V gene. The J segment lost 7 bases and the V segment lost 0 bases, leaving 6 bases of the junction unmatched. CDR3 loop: CASSLAVGTSGSNEQFF. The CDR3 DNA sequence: TGCGCCAGCAGCTTGGCAGTCGGGACTAGCGGGAGTAATGAGCAGTTCTTC.

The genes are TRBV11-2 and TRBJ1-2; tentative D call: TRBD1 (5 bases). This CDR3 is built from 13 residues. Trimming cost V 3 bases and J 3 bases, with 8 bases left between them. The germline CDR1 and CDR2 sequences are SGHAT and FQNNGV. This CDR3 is CASSLGLHYGYTF. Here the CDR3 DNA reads TGTGCCAGCAGCTTGGGACTTCACTATGGCTACACCTTC.

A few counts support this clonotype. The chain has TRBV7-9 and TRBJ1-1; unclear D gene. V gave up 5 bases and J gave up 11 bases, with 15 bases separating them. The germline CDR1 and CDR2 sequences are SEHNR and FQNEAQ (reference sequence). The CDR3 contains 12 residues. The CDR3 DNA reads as TGTGCCAGCAGCCCCCTCGGGGTCTCGGCTTTCTTT. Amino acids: CASSPLGVSAFF.